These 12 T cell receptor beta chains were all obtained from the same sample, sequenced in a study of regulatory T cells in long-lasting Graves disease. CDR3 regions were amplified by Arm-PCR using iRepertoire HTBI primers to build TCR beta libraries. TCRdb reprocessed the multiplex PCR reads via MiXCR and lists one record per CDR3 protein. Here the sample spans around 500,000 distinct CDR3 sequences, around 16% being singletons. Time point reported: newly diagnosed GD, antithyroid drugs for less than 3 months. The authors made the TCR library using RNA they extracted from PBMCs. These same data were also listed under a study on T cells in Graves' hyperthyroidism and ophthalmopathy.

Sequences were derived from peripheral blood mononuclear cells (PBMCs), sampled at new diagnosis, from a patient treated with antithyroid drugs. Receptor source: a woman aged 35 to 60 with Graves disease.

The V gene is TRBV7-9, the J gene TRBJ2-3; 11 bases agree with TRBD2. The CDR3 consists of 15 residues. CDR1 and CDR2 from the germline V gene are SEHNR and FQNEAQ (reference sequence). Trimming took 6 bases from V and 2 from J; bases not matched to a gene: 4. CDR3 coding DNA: TGTGCCAGCAGGGCGACTAGCGGGGACACAGATACGCAGTATTTT. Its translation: CASRATSGDTDTQYF.

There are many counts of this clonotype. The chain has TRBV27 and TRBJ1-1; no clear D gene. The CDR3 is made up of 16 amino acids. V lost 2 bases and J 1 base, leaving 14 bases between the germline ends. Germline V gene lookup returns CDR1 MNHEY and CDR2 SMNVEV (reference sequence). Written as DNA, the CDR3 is TGTGCCAGCAGTTTAACGGCTGGCAGCTGGAACACTGAAGCTTTCTTT. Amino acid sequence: CASSLTAGSWNTEAFF.

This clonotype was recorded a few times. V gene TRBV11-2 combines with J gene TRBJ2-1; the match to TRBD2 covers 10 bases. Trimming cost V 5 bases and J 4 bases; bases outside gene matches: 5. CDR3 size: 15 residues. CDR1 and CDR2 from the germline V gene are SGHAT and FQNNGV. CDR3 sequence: CASSTTSGEYNEQFF. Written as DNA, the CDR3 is TGTGCCAGCAGCACCACTAGCGGGGAGTACAATGAGCAGTTCTTC.

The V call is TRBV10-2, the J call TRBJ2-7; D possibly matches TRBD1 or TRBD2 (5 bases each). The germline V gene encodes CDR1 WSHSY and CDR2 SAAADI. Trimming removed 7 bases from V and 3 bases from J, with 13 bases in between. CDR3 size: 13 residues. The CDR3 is CASNPGRFYEQYF. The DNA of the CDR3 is TGCGCCAGCAACCCGGGACGGTTCTACGAGCAGTACTTC.

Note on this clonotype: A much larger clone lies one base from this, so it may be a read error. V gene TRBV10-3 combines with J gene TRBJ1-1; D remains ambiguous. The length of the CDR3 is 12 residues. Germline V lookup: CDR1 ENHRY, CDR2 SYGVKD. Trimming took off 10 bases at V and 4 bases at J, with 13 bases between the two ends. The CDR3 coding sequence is TGTGCCACTGCCTGGGAGCCCACTGAAGCTTTCTTT. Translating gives CATAWEPTEAFF.

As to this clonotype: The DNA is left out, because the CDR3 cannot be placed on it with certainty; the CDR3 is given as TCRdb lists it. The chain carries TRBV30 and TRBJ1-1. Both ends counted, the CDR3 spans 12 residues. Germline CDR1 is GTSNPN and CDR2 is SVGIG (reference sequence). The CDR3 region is CTLGMGNTEAFF.

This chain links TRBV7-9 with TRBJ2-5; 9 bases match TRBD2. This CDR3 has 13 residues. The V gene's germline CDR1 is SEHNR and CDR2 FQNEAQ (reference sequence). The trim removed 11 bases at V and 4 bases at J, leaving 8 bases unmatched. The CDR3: CASRGSGGETQYF. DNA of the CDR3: TGTGCCTCTCGGGGTAGCGGGGGAGAGACCCAGTACTTC.

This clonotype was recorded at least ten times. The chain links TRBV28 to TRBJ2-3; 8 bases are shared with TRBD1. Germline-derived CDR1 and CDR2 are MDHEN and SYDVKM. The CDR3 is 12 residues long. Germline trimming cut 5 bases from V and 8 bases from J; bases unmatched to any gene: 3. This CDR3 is CASSHRGVTQYF. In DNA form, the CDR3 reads TGTGCCAGCAGTCACAGGGGGGTTACGCAGTATTTT.

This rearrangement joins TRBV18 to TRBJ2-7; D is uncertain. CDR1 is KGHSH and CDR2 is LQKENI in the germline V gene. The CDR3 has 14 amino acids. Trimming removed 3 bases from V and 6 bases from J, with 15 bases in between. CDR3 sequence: CASSPGLQAGEQYF. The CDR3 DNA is TGTGCCAGCTCACCCGGCCTCCAAGCTGGCGAGCAGTACTTC.

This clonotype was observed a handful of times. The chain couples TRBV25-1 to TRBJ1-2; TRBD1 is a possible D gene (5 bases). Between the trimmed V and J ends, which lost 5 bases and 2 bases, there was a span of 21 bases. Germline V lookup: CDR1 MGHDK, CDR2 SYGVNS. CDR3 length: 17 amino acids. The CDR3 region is CASSSLSGGSGNYGYTF. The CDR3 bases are TGTGCCAGCAGTTCCCTCTCCGGGGGGAGTGGAAACTATGGCTACACCTTC.

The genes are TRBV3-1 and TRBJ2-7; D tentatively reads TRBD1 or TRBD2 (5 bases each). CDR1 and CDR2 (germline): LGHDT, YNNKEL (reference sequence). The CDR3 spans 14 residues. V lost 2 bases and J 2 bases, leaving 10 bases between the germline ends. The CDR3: CASSQTPGPYEQYF. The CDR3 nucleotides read TGTGCCAGCAGCCAAACTCCGGGACCCTACGAGCAGTACTTC.

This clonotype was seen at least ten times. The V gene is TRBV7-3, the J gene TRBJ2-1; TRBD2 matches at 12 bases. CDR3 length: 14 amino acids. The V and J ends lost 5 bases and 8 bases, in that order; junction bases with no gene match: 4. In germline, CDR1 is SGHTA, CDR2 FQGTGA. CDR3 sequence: CASSLAGGRYEQFF. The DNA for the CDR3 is TGTGCCAGCAGCCTAGCGGGGGGGCGGTATGAGCAGTTCTTC.